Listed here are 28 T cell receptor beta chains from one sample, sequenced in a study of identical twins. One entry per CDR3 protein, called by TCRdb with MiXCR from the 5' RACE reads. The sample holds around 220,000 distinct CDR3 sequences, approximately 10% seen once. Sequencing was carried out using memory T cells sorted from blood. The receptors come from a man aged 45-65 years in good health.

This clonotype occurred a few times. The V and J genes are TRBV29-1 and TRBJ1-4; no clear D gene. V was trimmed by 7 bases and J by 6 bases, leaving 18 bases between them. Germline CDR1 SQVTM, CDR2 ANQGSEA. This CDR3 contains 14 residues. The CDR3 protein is CSAAVSDPYEKLFF. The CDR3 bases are TGCAGCGCTGCCGTGTCCGACCCGTATGAAAAACTGTTTTTT.

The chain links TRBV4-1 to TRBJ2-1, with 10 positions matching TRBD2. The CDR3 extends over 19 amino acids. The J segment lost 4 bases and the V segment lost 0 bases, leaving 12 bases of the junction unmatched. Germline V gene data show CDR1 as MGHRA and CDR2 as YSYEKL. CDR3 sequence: CASSQETRDGLAEYNEQFF. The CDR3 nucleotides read TGCGCCAGCAGCCAAGAAACGCGAGACGGACTAGCGGAGTACAATGAGCAGTTCTTC.

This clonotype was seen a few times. The CDR3 reads CASSSQGGRNTEAFF. As DNA, the CDR3 is TGCGCCAGCAGCTCACAGGGGGGGAGGAACACTGAAGCTTTCTTT. The rearrangement joins TRBV5-1 to TRBJ1-1; TRBD1 aligns across 8 bases. V trimming: 3 bases; J trimming: 1 base; junction bases outside the gene matches: 5. CDR3 length: 15 residues. Looked up from germline, CDR1 is SGHRS and CDR2 is YFSETQ.

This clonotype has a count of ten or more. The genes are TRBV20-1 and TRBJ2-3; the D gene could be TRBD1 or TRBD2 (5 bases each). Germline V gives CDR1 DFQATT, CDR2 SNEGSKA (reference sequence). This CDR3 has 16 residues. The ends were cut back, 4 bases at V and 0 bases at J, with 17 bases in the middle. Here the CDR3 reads CSATPGFSASTDTQYF. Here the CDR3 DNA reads TGCAGTGCTACCCCAGGGTTTAGCGCGAGCACAGATACGCAGTATTTT.

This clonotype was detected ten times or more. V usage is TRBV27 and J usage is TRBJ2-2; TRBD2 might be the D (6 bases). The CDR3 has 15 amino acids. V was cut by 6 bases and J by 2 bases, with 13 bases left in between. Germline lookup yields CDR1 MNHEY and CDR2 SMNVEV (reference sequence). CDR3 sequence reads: CASSRRDSNTGELFF. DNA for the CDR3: TGTGCCAGCAGCCGCCGGGACTCTAACACCGGGGAGCTGTTTTTT.

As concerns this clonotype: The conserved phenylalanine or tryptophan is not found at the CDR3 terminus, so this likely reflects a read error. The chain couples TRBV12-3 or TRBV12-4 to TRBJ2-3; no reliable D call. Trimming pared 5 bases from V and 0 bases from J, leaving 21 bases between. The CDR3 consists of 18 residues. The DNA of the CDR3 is TGTGCCAGCAGTCCCAGAGTCGTGGGGAAAATCAGCACAGATACGCAGTATTCT. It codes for CASSPRVVGKISTDTQYS.

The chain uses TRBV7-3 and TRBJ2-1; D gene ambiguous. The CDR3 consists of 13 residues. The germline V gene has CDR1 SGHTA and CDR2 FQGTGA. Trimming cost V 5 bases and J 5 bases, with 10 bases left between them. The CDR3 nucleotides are TGTGCCAGCAGCCTTGACTTAGACAATGAGCAGTTCTTC. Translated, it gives CASSLDLDNEQFF.

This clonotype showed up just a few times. The CDR3 loop is CASSLPTLNTGELFF. The CDR3 bases are TGTGCCAGCAGCTTACCCACGTTGAACACCGGGGAGCTGTTTTTT. The chain uses TRBV7-9 and TRBJ2-2; unclear D gene. Per the germline V gene, CDR1 is SEHNR and CDR2 is FQNEAQ (reference sequence). CDR3 length equals 15 residues. Trimming took off 2 bases at V and 1 base at J, with 8 bases between the two ends.

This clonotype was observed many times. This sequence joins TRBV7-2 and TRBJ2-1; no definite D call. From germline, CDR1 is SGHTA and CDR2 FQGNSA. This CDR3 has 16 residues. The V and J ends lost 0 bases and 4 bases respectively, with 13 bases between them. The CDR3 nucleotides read TGTGCCAGCAGCTTAGCGGCGGCAGCAACGTACAATGAGCAGTTCTTC. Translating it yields CASSLAAAATYNEQFF.

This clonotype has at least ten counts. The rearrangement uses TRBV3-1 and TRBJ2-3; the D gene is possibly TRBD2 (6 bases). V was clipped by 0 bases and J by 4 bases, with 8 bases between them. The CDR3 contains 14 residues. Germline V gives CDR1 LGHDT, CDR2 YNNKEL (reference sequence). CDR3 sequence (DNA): TGTGCCAGCAGCCAAGAGTCGGGGGCAGATACGCAGTATTTT. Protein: CASSQESGADTQYF.

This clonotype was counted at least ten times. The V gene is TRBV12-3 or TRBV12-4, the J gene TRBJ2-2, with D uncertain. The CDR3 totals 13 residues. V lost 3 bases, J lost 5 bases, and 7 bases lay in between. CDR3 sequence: CASSFFKTGELFF. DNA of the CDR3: TGTGCCAGCAGTTTCTTCAAAACCGGGGAGCTGTTTTTT.

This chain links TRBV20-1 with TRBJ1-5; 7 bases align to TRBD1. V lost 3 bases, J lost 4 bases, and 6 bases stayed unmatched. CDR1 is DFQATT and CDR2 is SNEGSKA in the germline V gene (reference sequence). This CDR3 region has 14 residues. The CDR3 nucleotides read TGCAGTGCTAGGATACTCAGGGGGAATCAGCCCCAGCATTTT. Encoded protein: CSARILRGNQPQHF.

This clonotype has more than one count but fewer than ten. The CDR3 loop reads CASSWQWYQETQYF. The CDR3 coding sequence is TGCGCCAGCAGCTGGCAATGGTACCAAGAGACCCAGTACTTC. The chain combines TRBV5-1 with TRBJ2-5; D gene uncertain. Germline values: CDR1 SGHRS, CDR2 YFSETQ. The V end lost 3 bases, the J end lost 0 bases, and 9 bases lay between the germline ends. The CDR3 is 14 residues long.

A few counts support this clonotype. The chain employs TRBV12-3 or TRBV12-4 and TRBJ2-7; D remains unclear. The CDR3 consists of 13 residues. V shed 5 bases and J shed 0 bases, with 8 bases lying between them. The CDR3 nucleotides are TGTGCCAGCAGTAGACTTCGCTCCTACGAGCAGTACTTC. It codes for CASSRLRSYEQYF.

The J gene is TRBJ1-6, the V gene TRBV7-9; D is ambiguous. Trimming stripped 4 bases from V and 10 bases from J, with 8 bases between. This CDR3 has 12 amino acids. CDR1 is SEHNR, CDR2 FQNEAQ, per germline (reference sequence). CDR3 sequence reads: CASSSLGSPLHF. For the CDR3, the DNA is TGTGCCAGCAGCTCCCTAGGGTCACCCCTCCACTTT.

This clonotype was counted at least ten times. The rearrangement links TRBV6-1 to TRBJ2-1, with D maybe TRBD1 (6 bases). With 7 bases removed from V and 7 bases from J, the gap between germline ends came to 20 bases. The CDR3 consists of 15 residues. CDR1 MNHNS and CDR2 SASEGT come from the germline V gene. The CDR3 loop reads CASTKTRGSGNEQFF. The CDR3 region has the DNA TGTGCCAGCACCAAAACCAGGGGTTCGGGGAATGAGCAGTTCTTC.

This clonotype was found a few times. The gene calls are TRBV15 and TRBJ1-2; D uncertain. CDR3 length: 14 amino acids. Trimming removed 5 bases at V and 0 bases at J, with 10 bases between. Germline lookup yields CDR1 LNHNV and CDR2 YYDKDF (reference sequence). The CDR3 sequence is CATSGYGSNYGYTF. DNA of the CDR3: TGTGCCACCAGCGGGTACGGTTCTAACTATGGCTACACCTTC.

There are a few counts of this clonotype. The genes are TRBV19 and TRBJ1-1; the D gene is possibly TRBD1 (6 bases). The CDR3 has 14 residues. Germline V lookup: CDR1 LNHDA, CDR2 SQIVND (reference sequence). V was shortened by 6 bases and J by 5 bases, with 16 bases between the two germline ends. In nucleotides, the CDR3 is TGTGCCAGTAGGGTCAGGGGCGGGAAGACTGAAGCTTTCTTT. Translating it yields CASRVRGGKTEAFF. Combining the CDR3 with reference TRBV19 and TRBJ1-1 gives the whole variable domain DGGITQSPKYLFRKEGQNVTLSCEQNLNHDAMYWYRQDPGQGLRLIYYSQIVNDFQKGDIAEGYSVSREKKESFPLTVTSAQKNPTAFYLCASRVRGGKTEAFFGQGTRLTVV.

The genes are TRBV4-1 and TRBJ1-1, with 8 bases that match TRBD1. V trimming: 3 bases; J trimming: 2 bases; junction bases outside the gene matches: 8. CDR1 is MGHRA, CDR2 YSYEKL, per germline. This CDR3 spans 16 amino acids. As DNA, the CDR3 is TGCGCCAGCAGCCATCGTCCCGGGACAGGTAACACTGAAGCTTTCTTT. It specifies CASSHRPGTGNTEAFF.

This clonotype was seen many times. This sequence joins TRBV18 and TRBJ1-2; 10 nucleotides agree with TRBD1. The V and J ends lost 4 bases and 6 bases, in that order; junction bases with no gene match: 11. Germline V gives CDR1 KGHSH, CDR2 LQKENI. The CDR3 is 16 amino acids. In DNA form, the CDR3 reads TGTGCCAGCTCACTACTTCCGGGACAGGGGACCCATGGCTACACCTTC. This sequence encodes CASSLLPGQGTHGYTF. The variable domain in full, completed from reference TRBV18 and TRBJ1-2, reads NAGVMQNPRHLVRRRGQEARLRCSPMKGHSHVYWYRQLPEEGLKFMVYLQKENIIDESGMPKERFSAEFPKEGPSILRIQQVVRGDSAAYFCASSLLPGQGTHGYTFGSGTRLTVV.

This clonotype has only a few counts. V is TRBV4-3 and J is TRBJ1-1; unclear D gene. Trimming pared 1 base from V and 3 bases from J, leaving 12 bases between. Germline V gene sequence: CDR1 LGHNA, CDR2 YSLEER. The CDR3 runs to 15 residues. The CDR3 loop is CASSQGSFGYTEAFF. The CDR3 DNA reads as TGCGCCAGCAGCCAAGGTTCATTCGGATACACTGAAGCTTTCTTT.

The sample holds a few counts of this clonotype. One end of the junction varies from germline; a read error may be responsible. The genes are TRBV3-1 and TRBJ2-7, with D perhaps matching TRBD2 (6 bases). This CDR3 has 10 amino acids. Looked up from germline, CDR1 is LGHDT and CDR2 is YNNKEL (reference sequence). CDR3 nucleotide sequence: TGTGCCAGCAGCCGGGGGGTGTTGGGCTTC. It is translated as CASSRGVLGF.

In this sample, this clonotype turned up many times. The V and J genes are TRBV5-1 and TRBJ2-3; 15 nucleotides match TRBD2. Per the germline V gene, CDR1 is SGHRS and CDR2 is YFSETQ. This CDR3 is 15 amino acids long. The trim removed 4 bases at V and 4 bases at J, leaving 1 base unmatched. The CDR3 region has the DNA TGCGCCAGCAGCAGGACTAGCGGGAGGGCAGATACGCAGTATTTT. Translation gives CASSRTSGRADTQYF. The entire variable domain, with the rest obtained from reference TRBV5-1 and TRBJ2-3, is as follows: KAGVTQTPRYLIKTRGQQVTLSCSPISGHRSVSWYQQTPGQGLQFLFEYFSETQRNKGNFPGRFSGRQFSNSRSEMNVSTLELGDSALYLCASSRTSGRADTQYFGPGTRLTVL.

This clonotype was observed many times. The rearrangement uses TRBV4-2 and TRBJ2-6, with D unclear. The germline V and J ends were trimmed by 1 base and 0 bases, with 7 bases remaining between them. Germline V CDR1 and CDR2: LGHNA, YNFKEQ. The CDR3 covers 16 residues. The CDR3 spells CASSQVIFSGANVLTF. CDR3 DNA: TGTGCCAGCAGCCAAGTGATTTTCTCTGGGGCCAACGTCCTGACTTTC.

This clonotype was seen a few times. CDR3 loop: CASSQGPLRGRSYEQYF. The CDR3, as DNA: TGCGCCAGCAGCCAAGGCCCCCTCAGGGGGAGGTCCTACGAGCAGTACTTC. This sequence joins TRBV4-3 and TRBJ2-7, with a possible D match to TRBD1 (7 bases). V lost 1 base and J 1 base, leaving 17 bases between the germline ends. The germline gives CDR1 LGHNA, CDR2 YSLEER. This CDR3 contains 17 residues.

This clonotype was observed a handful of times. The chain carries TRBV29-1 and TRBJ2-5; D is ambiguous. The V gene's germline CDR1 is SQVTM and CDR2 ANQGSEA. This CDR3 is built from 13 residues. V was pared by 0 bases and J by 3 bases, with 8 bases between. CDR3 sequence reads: CSVEDWTEETQYF. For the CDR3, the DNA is TGCAGCGTTGAAGATTGGACGGAAGAGACCCAGTACTTC. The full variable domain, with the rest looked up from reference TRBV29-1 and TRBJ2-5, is SAVISQKPSRDICQRGTSLTIQCQVDSQVTMMFWYRQQPGQSLTLIATANQGSEATYESGFVIDKFPISRPNLTFSTLTVSNMSPEDSSIYLCSVEDWTEETQYFGPGTRLLVL.

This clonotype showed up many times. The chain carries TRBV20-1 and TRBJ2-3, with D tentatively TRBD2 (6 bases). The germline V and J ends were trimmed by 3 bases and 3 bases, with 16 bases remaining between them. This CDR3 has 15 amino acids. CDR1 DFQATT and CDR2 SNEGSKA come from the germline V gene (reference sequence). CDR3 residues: CSASDGRAGTDTQYF. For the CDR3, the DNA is TGCAGTGCTAGCGATGGCAGGGCGGGGACAGATACGCAGTATTTT.

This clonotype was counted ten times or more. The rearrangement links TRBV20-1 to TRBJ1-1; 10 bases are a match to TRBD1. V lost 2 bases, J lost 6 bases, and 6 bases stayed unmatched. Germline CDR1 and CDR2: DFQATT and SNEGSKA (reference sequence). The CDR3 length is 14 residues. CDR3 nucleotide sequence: TGCAGTGCTAGAACCGGACAGGGGGTACCTGAAGCTTTCTTT. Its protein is CSARTGQGVPEAFF.